This T cell receptor (beta chain) comes out of a study of blood T cell repertoires in COVID-19. Study-wide context: The study drew acute and convalescent COVID-19 samples from the United States, Italy and Spain. Sources were T cells, B-cell-depleted T cells, or PBMCs; the material itself was cDNA or gDNA.

This CDR3 is built from 14 residues. Germline-derived CDR1 and CDR2 are SGHVS and FQNEAQ. V lost 5 bases and J lost 2; bases outside the gene matches: 6. Per the original data handling: From reference gene primer amplification, estimates of nucleated cell counts were derived. The assay was immunoSEQ multiplex PCR, and TCRdb's table has in-frame clones only and misses some. V, J and clone size reflect that table, while D and trimming were determined from the DNA. The profile covers just over 650,000 clones, with more than 80% appearing a single time and around 0.3% taken by the ten largest. This receptor was identified in a woman under 30 with acute or convalescent COVID-19. The V gene is TRBV7-8, the J gene TRBJ2-7, with 7 bases aligning to TRBD1. What was sequenced was peripheral blood. The chain's CDR3 is CASSEGQTPYEQYF. The CDR3, as DNA: TGTGCCAGCAGCGAGGGACAGACCCCCTACGAGCAGTACTTC.